This T cell receptor beta chain was captured by sequencing in a study of monozygotic twins with inflammatory bowel disease. General study results and limits: By inverse Simpson index, TCRbeta diversity was lower in IBD patients than in healthy co-twins.

As for this clonotype: What it binds is not known.

For each CDR3 protein, TCRdb gives one entry from its re-call of the 5' RACE reads, without DNA. In total, the table holds 300,000 to 400,000 distinct CDR3 sequences. There are 16 residues in the CDR3. Germline CDR1 LNHNV, CDR2 YYDKDF (reference sequence). The rearrangement uses TRBV15 and TRBJ1-3; the D call from TCRdb, TRBD1, cannot be confirmed without DNA. The sample consisted of blood. The clonotype was recovered from a human donor with ulcerative colitis or Crohn's disease, or a healthy co-twin of an affected twin (not recorded which). Here the CDR3 reads CATSGGQTSSGNTIYF.